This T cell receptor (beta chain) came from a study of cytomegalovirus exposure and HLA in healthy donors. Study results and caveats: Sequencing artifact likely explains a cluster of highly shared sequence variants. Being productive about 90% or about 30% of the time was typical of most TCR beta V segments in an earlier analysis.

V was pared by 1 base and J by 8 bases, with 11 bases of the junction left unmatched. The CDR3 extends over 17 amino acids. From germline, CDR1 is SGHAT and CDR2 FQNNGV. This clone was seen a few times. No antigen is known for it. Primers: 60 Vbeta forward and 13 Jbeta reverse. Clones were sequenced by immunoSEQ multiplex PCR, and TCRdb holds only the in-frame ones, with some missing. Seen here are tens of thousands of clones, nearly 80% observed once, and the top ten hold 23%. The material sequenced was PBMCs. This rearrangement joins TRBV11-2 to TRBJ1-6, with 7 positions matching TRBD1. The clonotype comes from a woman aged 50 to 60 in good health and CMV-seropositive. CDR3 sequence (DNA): TGTGCCAGCAGCTTAGGGGCGACAGGGAGAGGTGATTCACCCCTCCACTTT. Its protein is CASSLGATGRGDSPLHF.